This entry features one TCR beta chain sequence. The data derive from a study of T cells in Graves' hyperthyroidism and ophthalmopathy. The investigators amplified TCR beta CDR3 regions from RNA transcripts. Using the HTBI primer set, a first-round RT-PCR was run on the TCR CDR3. From the multiplex PCR reads, TCRdb called clonotypes with MiXCR, one entry per CDR3 protein. This sample has 350,000 to 450,000 distinct CDR3 sequences, with roughly 15% found just once. J gave up 3 bases and V 2 bases, and 12 bases lay outside the gene matches. The V gene's germline CDR1 is GTSNPN and CDR2 SVGIG (reference sequence). The length of the CDR3 is 17 residues.

The clonotype comes from a woman aged 25-40 years with Graves' hyperthyroidism that later progressed to Graves' ophthalmopathy. This chain joins TRBV30 and TRBJ2-3, with 9 bases aligning to TRBD2. The sample consisted of blood. The CDR3 region is CAWSPATGREGTDTQYF. The CDR3 nucleotides read TGTGCCTGGAGTCCAGCGACCGGGCGGGAGGGGACAGATACGCAGTATTTT.